Below, 23 T cell receptor beta chains from the same sample are listed, as sequenced in a study of T-cell memory formation after mild COVID-19. One entry per CDR3 protein results from TCRdb running MiXCR on the 5' RACE reads. The sample records under 550,000 distinct CDR3 sequences, about a sixth being singletons. Sequences were obtained from PBMCs or a T cell subset sorted from them (not recorded which). The source of these receptors is a man aged 18-30 years who had mild COVID-19 (a few samples of this study predate the infection). Cell type and time point are not known.

V is TRBV7-8 and J is TRBJ2-7; 7 positions agree with TRBD1. The CDR3 loop spans 15 amino acids. Germline CDR1 reads SGHVS; CDR2 reads FQNEAQ. Trimming removed 1 base from V and 5 bases from J; junction bases left unmatched: 8. The CDR3 nucleotides are TGTGCCAGCAGCTTAGTATGGGACAGAGCCGACGAGCAGTACTTC. Translated: CASSLVWDRADEQYF. The complete variable domain, with remaining parts taken from reference TRBV7-8 and TRBJ2-7, reads GAGVSQSPRYKVAKRGQDVALRCDPISGHVSLFWYQQALGQGPEFLTYFQNEAQLDKSGLPSDRFFAERPEGSVSTLKIQRTQQEDSAVYLCASSLVWDRADEQYFGPGTRLTVT.

This chain links TRBV5-1 with TRBJ2-1, with D possibly being TRBD2 (7 bases). V was trimmed by 0 bases and J by 5 bases, leaving 18 bases between them. The CDR3 sequence is 17 residues long. Germline-derived CDR1 and CDR2 are SGHRS and YFSETQ. CDR3: CASSLVFGGGLNNEQFF. CDR3 sequence (DNA): TGCGCCAGCAGCTTGGTGTTTGGCGGGGGCCTGAACAATGAGCAGTTCTTC. The complete variable domain, with remaining parts taken from reference TRBV5-1 and TRBJ2-1, reads KAGVTQTPRYLIKTRGQQVTLSCSPISGHRSVSWYQQTPGQGLQFLFEYFSETQRNKGNFPGRFSGRQFSNSRSEMNVSTLELGDSALYLCASSLVFGGGLNNEQFFGPGTRLTVL.

The V gene is TRBV29-1, the J gene TRBJ1-3; the D is unclear. V gave up 6 bases and J gave up 4 bases, with 16 bases separating them. This CDR3 contains 14 residues. The germline V gene has CDR1 SQVTM and CDR2 ANQGSEA. CDR3: CSVTETGIGNTIYF. The CDR3 DNA follows: TGCAGCGTAACCGAGACGGGGATCGGAAACACCATATATTTT. Drawing the rest from reference TRBV29-1 and TRBJ1-3, the complete variable domain is SAVISQKPSRDICQRGTSLTIQCQVDSQVTMMFWYRQQPGQSLTLIATANQGSEATYESGFVIDKFPISRPNLTFSTLTVSNMSPEDSSIYLCSVTETGIGNTIYFGEGSWLTVV.

This clonotype was observed a handful of times. The chain employs TRBV19 and TRBJ2-2, with D unresolved. The CDR3 totals 15 residues. Trimming removed 1 base at V and 5 bases at J, with 11 bases between. CDR1 is LNHDA, CDR2 SQIVND, per germline (reference sequence). The CDR3 spells CASSIGTGRTGELFF. CDR3 nucleotide sequence: TGTGCCAGTAGTATAGGTACGGGTCGAACCGGGGAGCTGTTTTTT.

This clonotype was recorded a few times. The chain employs TRBV29-1 and TRBJ1-1, with D unclear. V lost 6 bases and J lost 0, with 8 bases in between. The CDR3 consists of 12 residues. Germline V CDR1 and CDR2: SQVTM, ANQGSEA. In DNA form, the CDR3 reads TGCAGCGTCACGCGGATGAACACTGAAGCTTTCTTT. This codes for CSVTRMNTEAFF.

This clonotype was seen a few times. This chain connects TRBV12-3 or TRBV12-4 to TRBJ2-1; D not certain. The CDR3 length is 11 residues. V was shortened by 3 bases and J by 10 bases, with 7 bases between the two germline ends. CDR3 in amino acids: CASSLNGEQFF. The CDR3 DNA is TGTGCCAGCAGTTTGAATGGGGAGCAGTTCTTC.

This clonotype was counted between two and nine times. The V gene is TRBV7-2, the J gene TRBJ2-3; 13 nucleotides align to TRBD2. Germline trimming cut 2 bases from V and 5 bases from J; bases unmatched to any gene: 4. Germline V gene data show CDR1 as SGHTA and CDR2 as FQGNSA. This CDR3 region has 16 residues. Here the CDR3 DNA reads TGTGCCAGCAGCTTAACTAGCGGGGGGGCCCTAGATACGCAGTATTTT. Protein: CASSLTSGGALDTQYF.

This clonotype was recorded many times. The germline gene is not matched at one end of the junction; a read error may be the cause. The chain carries TRBV2 and TRBJ1-4, with D hard to call. This CDR3 has 12 residues. Germline V gives CDR1 SNHLY, CDR2 FYNNEI. The CDR3 reads CASSPLETGVHF. The DNA for the CDR3 is TGTGCCAGCAGTCCCTTGGAGACGGGTGTCCATTTT.

This chain uses TRBV5-1 with TRBJ2-5; D uncertain. The V end was cut by 2 bases, the J end by 4 bases, with 15 bases between. This CDR3 comprises 15 residues. In germline, CDR1 is SGHRS, CDR2 YFSETQ. CDR3 sequence (DNA): TGCGCCAGCAGCTTAATCCCGGGTTCCGGAGAGACCCAGTACTTC. This sequence encodes CASSLIPGSGETQYF.

This sequence joins TRBV7-2 and TRBJ1-2; D uncertain. V lost 5 bases and J 5 bases, leaving 15 bases between the germline ends. The CDR3 covers 14 residues. Germline CDR1 and CDR2: SGHTA and FQGNSA. CDR3 in DNA: TGTGCCAGCAGCCCCGAGGCGGATCTGTATGGCTACACCTTC. It is translated as CASSPEADLYGYTF.

This chain uses TRBV7-9 with TRBJ1-2; D is uncertain. Trimming shortened V by 7 bases and J by 4 bases, and 13 bases separated the two germline ends. The V gene's germline CDR1 is SEHNR and CDR2 FQNEAQ (reference sequence). The CDR3 spans 13 residues. The CDR3 region is CASTRGVIYGYTF. The CDR3 region has the DNA TGTGCCAGCACCCGTGGGGTTATCTATGGCTACACCTTC.

This clonotype has just a few counts. The chain joins TRBV20-1 to TRBJ2-3; 9 bases are shared with TRBD2. Germline values: CDR1 DFQATT, CDR2 SNEGSKA (reference sequence). Losses at the gene ends were 1 base for V and 2 bases for J; bases not matched to a gene: 7. This CDR3 contains 16 residues. CDR3: CSARGLAGATTDTQYF. The CDR3 region has the DNA TGCAGTGCTAGAGGGTTAGCGGGGGCCACCACAGATACGCAGTATTTT.

CDR3 amino acids: CASSPGQDMGEQFF. The CDR3 DNA reads as TGTGCCAGCAGCCCGGGACAGGACATGGGTGAGCAGTTCTTC. The V and J genes are TRBV9 and TRBJ2-1; 8 bases map to TRBD1. This CDR3 contains 14 residues. Germline V gene lookup returns CDR1 SGDLS and CDR2 YYNGEE. V lost 4 bases to trimming and J lost 9 bases; unmatched junction nucleotides: 9.

This chain joins TRBV19 and TRBJ1-2; 7 bases are a match to TRBD1. The germline CDR1 and CDR2 sequences are LNHDA and SQIVND (reference sequence). CDR3 length equals 14 residues. V lost 6 bases and J lost 4; bases outside the gene matches: 8. CDR3 nucleotides: TGTGCCAGTAGCCCCATCGGGACAGTCTATGGCTACACCTTC. Its protein product is CASSPIGTVYGYTF.

The V and J genes are TRBV9 and TRBJ2-1; D remains ambiguous. V lost 1 base, J lost 2 bases, and 1 base lay in between. CDR1 and CDR2 (germline): SGDLS, YYNGEE. This CDR3 has 12 amino acids. CDR3 bases: TGTGCCAGCAGCGTAACCTACAATGAGCAGTTCTTC. It codes for CASSVTYNEQFF.

This chain's CDR3 is CASSYGPGETQYF. The CDR3 nucleotides read TGTGCCAGCAGTTATGGACCGGGTGAGACCCAGTACTTC. This chain uses TRBV6-2 or TRBV6-3 with TRBJ2-5; no reliable D call. Trimming took off 3 bases at V and 5 bases at J, with 10 bases between the two ends. Per the germline V gene, CDR1 is MNHEY and CDR2 is SVGEGT. This CDR3 has 13 amino acids.

The chain combines TRBV7-2 with TRBJ2-5; D is possibly TRBD2 (6 bases). V was clipped by 3 bases and J by 2 bases, with 13 bases between them. Germline V gene data show CDR1 as SGHTA and CDR2 as FQGNSA. The CDR3 has 15 amino acids. This CDR3 is CASSFRVGGQETQYF. Here the CDR3 DNA reads TGTGCCAGCAGCTTCCGCGTCGGGGGTCAAGAGACCCAGTACTTC. The whole variable domain, remainder taken from reference TRBV7-2 and TRBJ2-5, is GAGVSQSPSNKVTEKGKDVELRCDPISGHTALYWYRQSLGQGLEFLIYFQGNSAPDKSGLPSDRFSAERTGGSVSTLTIQRTQQEDSAVYLCASSFRVGGQETQYFGPGTRLLVL.

This clonotype was picked up many times. The chain carries TRBV6-2 or TRBV6-3 and TRBJ1-1, with 9 positions matching TRBD1. Trimming took 0 bases from V and 4 from J; bases not matched to a gene: 3. The CDR3 has 15 residues. In germline, CDR1 is MNHEY, CDR2 SVGEGT. The DNA for the CDR3 is TGTGCCAGCAGTTACTCTCTGGACAGGGGCACTGAAGCTTTCTTT. Its protein is CASSYSLDRGTEAFF.

This clonotype was picked up a small number of times. The rearrangement uses TRBV4-3 and TRBJ1-6; the D gene is possibly TRBD1 (6 bases). The germline V and J ends were trimmed by 1 base and 10 bases, with 14 bases remaining between them. This CDR3 comprises 15 residues. The germline V gene has CDR1 LGHNA and CDR2 YSLEER. The CDR3 loop is CASSQGNRDQSPLHF. CDR3 bases: TGCGCCAGCAGCCAAGGGAACAGGGATCAATCACCCCTCCACTTT.

This chain uses TRBV20-1 with TRBJ2-5; TRBD2 matches at 12 bases. V lost 6 bases, J lost 3 bases, and 17 bases stayed unmatched. This CDR3 comprises 18 residues. Germline CDR1 and CDR2: DFQATT and SNEGSKA (reference sequence). The CDR3 DNA follows: TGCAGTGCCGTCCTCCCTAGCGGGGGGGGCGACCTGGAAGAGACCCAGTACTTC. Translated, it gives CSAVLPSGGGDLEETQYF.

This clonotype was seen repeatedly, ten times or more. The chain recombines TRBV5-6 with TRBJ2-1, with D tentatively TRBD1 (6 bases). Trimming took 6 bases from V and 1 from J, leaving 17 bases between them. The germline CDR1 and CDR2 sequences are SGHDT and YYEEEE. The CDR3 runs to 16 residues. DNA for the CDR3: TGTGCCAGCATGGGATTACAGGGCGAATCCTACAATGAGCAGTTCTTC. Translation gives CASMGLQGESYNEQFF.

The chain uses TRBV7-3 and TRBJ2-7, with D possibly TRBD1 on 6 matching bases. Looked up from germline, CDR1 is SGHTA and CDR2 is FQGTGA. The ends were cut back, 5 bases at V and 5 bases at J, with 16 bases in the middle. The CDR3 covers 14 residues. The CDR3 nucleotides read TGTGCCAGCAGCCCTGGGACAATCGGTCACGAGCAGTACTTC. Translation: CASSPGTIGHEQYF. The full variable domain, completed using reference TRBV7-3 and TRBJ2-7, is GAGVSQTPSNKVTEKGKYVELRCDPISGHTALYWYRQSLGQGPEFLIYFQGTGAADDSGLPNDRFFAVRPEGSVSTLKIQRTERGDSAVYLCASSPGTIGHEQYFGPGTRLTVT.

The chain couples TRBV20-1 to TRBJ2-2; 10 bases align to TRBD2. CDR1 and CDR2 (germline): DFQATT, SNEGSKA (reference sequence). V lost 5 bases and J lost 4; bases outside the gene matches: 10. CDR3 size: 16 residues. The CDR3 spells CSAGPIVAGGTGELFF. In DNA, the CDR3 is TGCAGTGCTGGCCCTATAGTAGCGGGGGGCACCGGGGAGCTGTTTTTT.